This T cell receptor (beta chain) was sequenced for a study of T cells in narcolepsy. Study observations and caveats: Comparing one patient's CSF and blood CD4+ clonotypes highlighted HCRT- and TRIB2-specific autoreactive clonotypes. Reportedly, autoreactive clonotypes were serially detected in patients' blood but not controls'.

Comment on this clone: Its specificity is not known.

Profiling relied on immunoSEQ multiplex PCR, and the TCRdb table lists in-frame clones only, not all of them. The sample yields 20,000 to 30,000 clones, roughly four fifths seen once. The receptor was derived from a human donor in good health. Sequences were obtained from memory (CD45RA-) CD4+ T cells from blood.

The CDR3 DNA is TGCAGCGTTAGACAGGGCGAGGGTCAGCCCCAGCATTTT. Protein product: CSVRQGEGQPQHF. The rearrangement joins TRBV29-1 to TRBJ1-5; the match to TRBD1 covers 7 bases. The CDR3 length is 13 residues. Germline CDR1 SQVTM, CDR2 ANQGSEA. With V trimmed by 5 bases and J by 6 bases, 7 bases remained unmatched.